This section outlines one T cell receptor (beta chain) sequence together with its context. There is no known antigen for this receptor. Base qualities are not provided; no much larger clone lies one nucleotide away. The CDR3 measures 17 amino acids from cysteine to phenylalanine. Only CDR3 DNA is held: 51 bases, read in frame from base 1. TCR beta repertoires were profiled from peripheral blood of about a dozen young patients with multiple sclerosis to demonstrate the VDJtools post-analysis software. Multiple sclerosis patients were children and adolescents aged roughly 6 to 16 years. The data belong to a study of post-analysis software for immune sequencing data (dated by TCRdb to about 2015). Regarding the research as a whole: Relapsing-remitting, secondary progressive and progressive-relapsing multiple sclerosis were recorded as disease courses, and subtype annotation was lacking for some patients. The patient repertoires were set against 10 to 11 previously published healthy control repertoires from donors whose ages ranged from roughly 6 to 27 years. A subset of samples was prepared in parallel using single-end sample barcoding, then pooled and co-amplified after Illumina adapter ligation.

Libraries were prepared through PCR. The run used an Illumina HiSeq 2500. To reduce PCR and sequencing biases, unique molecular identifiers were incorporated into the TCR beta cDNA libraries. Every 1 to 10 million input T cells yielded about 500,000 cDNA molecules, meaning each molecule approximated one T cell. Patient libraries were prepared and sequenced with the same protocol used for the earlier healthy control dataset. Samples belonging to the same batch were prepared together, multiplexed and sequenced on a shared HiSeq lane. As for the authors' bioinformatics: MIGEC handled the raw barcoded reads, throwing out single-read molecular identifier groups before consensus assembly and CDR3 extraction. VDJtools was used for post-analysis of the clonotype tables, with diversity normalized by down-sampling every dataset to the smallest sample size. Repertoire overlap clustering matched CDR3 amino acid but not nucleotide sequences to correct batch-related cross-sample contamination. Using fastp at Q25 and MiXCR, TCRdb reprocessed the public reads and kept productive beta chains. Duplicate CDR3 protein sequences are folded into a single record with the most common DNA and genes. The V and J calls and clone size come from TCRdb's table, not from the authors' own analysis. Within this sample are about 760,000 distinct CDR3 sequences, with roughly 27% of them counted one time only. The ten largest clones capture 0.55% to 0.65% of the sample.

Overall study outcomes, separate from this receptor: Four or five TRBV segments, including TRBV5-6, TRBV5-1 and TRBV20-1, were significantly more frequent in patients than controls. The control group was slightly older than the multiple sclerosis patient group. Significantly lower normalized Chao1 diversity was found in multiple sclerosis patients than in controls, suggesting substantial peripheral T-cell clonal expansion. Strong co-clustering of samples prepared in the same batch was shown by direct clustering with F measure, prompting a batch-effect correction.

Sequenced sample: blood. This clonotype was sampled from a girl aged 10 to 17 with multiple sclerosis. The rearranged segments are TRBV21-1 and TRBJ2-7; TRBD1 is the table's D call, not checked against the DNA. TRBV21-1 is noted as a pseudogene. The CDR3 region: CAVRIIAGPMGVYEQYF. The DNA sequence follows: TGTGCCGTCCGGATAATCGCAGGCCCGATGGGGGTGTACGAGCAGTACTTC.